This TCR beta chain was profiled in a study of cytomegalovirus exposure and HLA in healthy donors. Whole-study results and caveats: A previous analysis found most TCR beta V segments productive roughly 87% or roughly 30% of the time. No immune exposure information besides CMV serostatus was available.

It was with 60 Vbeta and 13 Jbeta primers that the PCR ran. Profiling relied on immunoSEQ multiplex PCR, and the TCRdb table lists in-frame clones only, not all of them. This sample lists around 100,000 clones; its ten largest clones have about 0.58%. V lost 7 bases and J 1 base, leaving 12 bases between the germline ends. The germline gives CDR1 SNHLY, CDR2 FYNNEI. The CDR3 totals 14 residues. Details on this clone: Its antigen is currently unknown.

The gene calls are TRBV2 and TRBJ2-3; D is unresolved. The source material was PBMCs. This clonotype was sampled from a man between 45 and 60 years old in good health and CMV-seronegative. For the CDR3, the DNA is TGTGCCAGCACCTACGAACTGGGCACAGATACGCAGTATTTT. Protein sequence: CASTYELGTDTQYF.